A selection of T cell receptor beta chains follows, all from one sample in a study of Graves' ophthalmopathy and Graves' hyperthyroidism. Using its own MiXCR run on the multiplex PCR reads, TCRdb lists one record per CDR3 protein. The sample consists of around 670,000 distinct CDR3 sequences, roughly two fifths of them appearing once. Sequenced sample: peripheral blood. These receptors originate from an adult man with Graves' ophthalmopathy. CDR3s include the opening cysteine and the closing phenylalanine or tryptophan. Each record gives: CDR3 protein, CDR3 DNA, V gene, J gene, clone size, D gene. A D gene is named only where the DNA matches it firmly. Some rows mark clone size as missing; the rest say once, few, many or name a class of expanded clone.

cdr3_aa: CASSLDRGTDTQYF; cdr3_nt: TGTGCCAGCAGCTTGGACAGGGGCACAGATACGCAGTATTTT; v_call: TRBV7-3; j_call: TRBJ2-3; clone_size: few; d_call: TRBD1
cdr3_aa: CSVEGTEETQHF; cdr3_nt: TGCAGCGTTGAAGGGACAGAAGAGACCCAGCATTTT; v_call: TRBV29-1; j_call: TRBJ1-5; clone_size: NA; d_call: NA
cdr3_aa: CASSASGTGSFNEQFF; cdr3_nt: TGTGCCAGCAGCGCTTCCGGGACAGGGTCTTTCAATGAGCAGTTCTTC; v_call: TRBV25-1; j_call: TRBJ2-1; clone_size: few; d_call: TRBD1
cdr3_aa: CASSWTLGTGELFF; cdr3_nt: TGTGCCAGCAGTTGGACCCTCGGGACCGGGGAGCTGTTTTTT; v_call: TRBV25-1; j_call: TRBJ2-2; clone_size: few; d_call: NA
cdr3_aa: CASSVVGGANVLTF; cdr3_nt: TGTGCCAGCAGCGTAGTGGGGGGGGCCAACGTCCTGACTTTC; v_call: TRBV9; j_call: TRBJ2-6; clone_size: NA; d_call: NA
cdr3_aa: CASSPTVDSSGNTIYF; cdr3_nt: TGTGCCAGCAGTCCCACCGTGGACAGCTCTGGAAACACCATATATTTT; v_call: TRBV19; j_call: TRBJ1-3; clone_size: NA; d_call: NA
cdr3_aa: CASSHPRDTLRETQYF; cdr3_nt: TGCGCCAGCAGCCACCCCCGGGACACACTAAGGGAGACCCAGTACTTC; v_call: TRBV4-1; j_call: TRBJ2-5; clone_size: once; d_call: NA
cdr3_aa: CSAKTGGNGYTF; cdr3_nt: TGCAGTGCTAAGACAGGGGGCAATGGCTACACCTTC; v_call: TRBV20-1; j_call: TRBJ1-2; clone_size: NA; d_call: TRBD1
cdr3_aa: CASSQDGLETQYF; cdr3_nt: TGTGCCAGCAGCCAAGACGGTTTGGAGACCCAGTACTTC; v_call: TRBV14; j_call: TRBJ2-5; clone_size: NA; d_call: NA
cdr3_aa: CASSLSSTEAFF; cdr3_nt: TGTGCCAGCAGCCTCTCGAGCACTGAAGCTTTCTTT; v_call: TRBV6-6; j_call: TRBJ1-1; clone_size: many; d_call: NA